This TCR beta chain emerged from a study of T cell changes during pregnancy in multiple sclerosis. Sequencing was performed with immunoSEQ multiplex PCR; in TCRdb, only in-frame clones are kept and a portion is missing. Here the sample spans some 69,000 clones, roughly 91% being singletons. Losses at the gene ends were 1 base for V and 10 bases for J; bases not matched to a gene: 8. The CDR3 loop spans 15 amino acids. Germline V gene sequence: CDR1 SGHAT, CDR2 FQNNGV. The receptor comes from a female donor in good health, enrolled as a control in a pregnancy study. Sequencing was performed on peripheral blood, taken in the second trimester of pregnancy. The chain is built from TRBV11-2 and TRBJ2-1, with TRBD2 matching 9 bases. The CDR3 DNA reads as TGTGCCAGCAGCTTAGCGTGGGCGGGGGGGTCCGAGCAGTTCTTC. Protein sequence: CASSLAWAGGSEQFF.